Following are 20 T cell receptor beta chains from one sample sequenced in a study of OX40 agonist ivuxolimab in advanced cancers. Profiled with immunoSEQ multiplex PCR; TCRdb holds only in-frame clones, not every one. The top ten hold around 0.3% of the sample, which has around 92,000 clones, approximately 93% seen once. The material was CD4+ or CD8+ T cells sorted from blood, obtained in a trial of the OX40 agonist ivuxolimab. These receptors were taken from an adult with an advanced solid tumor such as melanoma, head and neck, liver or kidney cancer.

This clone was observed a single time. The chain has TRBV7-2 and TRBJ2-1; TRBD2 aligns across 11 bases. The germline gives CDR1 SGHTA, CDR2 FQGNSA. The CDR3 loop spans 16 amino acids. J gave up 7 bases and V 0 bases, and 5 bases lay outside the gene matches. DNA of the CDR3: TGTGCCAGCAGCTTAGCGAGGCTAGCGGGGGGTAATGAGCAGTTCTTC. Protein product: CASSLARLAGGNEQFF.

This clone was counted once. V gene TRBV2 combines with J gene TRBJ1-1; possibly TRBD1 for D (6 bases). CDR3 length: 13 amino acids. From germline, CDR1 is SNHLY and CDR2 FYNNEI. Between the trimmed V and J ends, which lost 9 bases and 1 base, there was a span of 12 bases. In DNA, the CDR3 is TGTGCCAGAGGCACAGGGCGGAACACTGAAGCTTTCTTT. Translation gives CARGTGRNTEAFF.

The rearrangement links TRBV30 to TRBJ2-7; D tentatively reads TRBD1 or TRBD2 (5 bases each). From germline, CDR1 is GTSNPN and CDR2 SVGIG (reference sequence). V was trimmed by 7 bases and J by 3 bases, leaving 7 bases between them. This CDR3 spans 10 amino acids. DNA for the CDR3: TGTGCCTCGGGACGCTACGAGCAGTACTTC. This codes for CASGRYEQYF.

The chain carries TRBV7-8 and TRBJ1-3; D uncertain. In germline, CDR1 is SGHVS, CDR2 FQNEAQ. This CDR3 comprises 14 residues. Trimming took 5 bases from V and 7 from J, leaving 15 bases between them. The CDR3 region is CASSPLLPRNTIYF. The DNA for the CDR3 is TGTGCCAGCAGCCCACTCCTACCTAGGAACACCATATATTTT.

This chain joins TRBV4-3 and TRBJ2-7; TRBD2 might be the D (5 bases). This CDR3 is built from 16 residues. V was trimmed by 4 bases and J by 0 bases, leaving 16 bases between them. Germline lookup yields CDR1 LGHNA and CDR2 YSLEER. The CDR3 DNA sequence: TGCGCCAGCAGCCCCACCTACCCGGGGAGCTCCTACGAGCAGTACGTC. It specifies CASSPTYPGSSYEQYV.

This clone was picked up one time. The chain combines TRBV2 with TRBJ1-1, with a possible D match to TRBD1 (5 bases). The CDR3 is 13 amino acids. The germline CDR1 and CDR2 sequences are SNHLY and FYNNEI. The V gene lost 7 bases and the J gene lost 3 bases, with 12 bases spanning the gap. CDR3 amino acids: CASNQGVYTEAFF. CDR3 DNA: TGTGCCAGCAACCAGGGAGTTTACACTGAAGCTTTCTTT.

This chain links TRBV6-5 with TRBJ2-2, with TRBD2 identical over 7 bases. Germline CDR1 MNHEY, CDR2 SVGAGI. Losses at the gene ends were 8 bases for V and 6 bases for J; bases not matched to a gene: 0. The CDR3 spans 11 residues. The CDR3, as DNA: TGTGCCAGCGGGGGGGCCGGGGAGCTGTTTTTT. Its translation: CASGGAGELFF.

The chain joins TRBV9 to TRBJ2-2, with D perhaps matching TRBD1 or TRBD2 (5 bases each). Germline V gene sequence: CDR1 SGDLS, CDR2 YYNGEE. The CDR3 runs 15 residues. Trimming removed 0 bases at V and 1 base at J, with 7 bases between. The CDR3 sequence: CASSVGGWNTGELFF. The CDR3 nucleotides are TGTGCCAGCAGCGTAGGGGGGTGGAACACCGGGGAGCTGTTTTTT.

J is TRBJ2-7 and V is TRBV28, with TRBD1 identical over 9 bases. V shed 4 bases and J 0 bases; nucleotides not matched to a gene: 10. CDR1 is MDHEN and CDR2 is SYDVKM in the germline V gene. The CDR3 sequence is 17 residues long. The CDR3 DNA follows: TGTGCCAGCAGTTCGCCCGGGACAGGGAGGAGCTCCTACGAGCAGTACTTC. It yields the protein CASSSPGTGRSSYEQYF.

J is TRBJ1-6 and V is TRBV28, with TRBD1 matching 7 bases. The ends lost 5 bases at V and 8 bases at J; junction bases unmatched: 9. In germline, CDR1 is MDHEN, CDR2 SYDVKM. CDR3 length: 15 residues. This chain's CDR3 is CASSPGQASHSPLHF. The CDR3 region has the DNA TGTGCCAGCAGTCCCGGACAGGCATCCCATTCACCCCTCCACTTT.

This chain connects TRBV25-1 to TRBJ1-4; no definite D call. The germline gives CDR1 MGHDK, CDR2 SYGVNS. V lost 3 bases and J lost 4, with 3 bases in between. The CDR3 contains 12 residues. The CDR3 spells CASSEGNEKLFF. CDR3 nucleotides: TGTGCCAGCAGTGAGGGTAATGAAAAACTGTTTTTT.

This clone has only one observation. The chain recombines TRBV29-1 with TRBJ2-1; D ambiguous. The germline V and J ends were trimmed by 3 bases and 5 bases, with 11 bases remaining between them. CDR3 length: 13 amino acids. The germline gives CDR1 SQVTM, CDR2 ANQGSEA. CDR3 amino acids: CSVDSPHDNEQFF. CDR3 bases: TGCAGCGTTGATTCCCCACATGACAATGAGCAGTTCTTC.

The chain employs TRBV2 and TRBJ1-1; D ambiguous. The CDR3 is 13 amino acids. In germline, CDR1 is SNHLY, CDR2 FYNNEI. With 7 bases removed from V and 4 bases from J, the gap between germline ends came to 13 bases. The CDR3 region has the DNA TGTGCCAGCACCCCAGATTGGGGCACTGAAGCTTTCTTT. Translated, it gives CASTPDWGTEAFF.

The genes are TRBV5-1 and TRBJ1-5; D call uncertain. V was pared by 0 bases and J by 10 bases, with 14 bases between. This CDR3 is 14 amino acids long. Germline CDR1 SGHRS, CDR2 YFSETQ. This chain's CDR3 is CASSLGGTEDPQHF. The CDR3 DNA follows: TGCGCCAGCAGCTTGGGCGGCACCGAAGACCCCCAGCATTTT.

The rearrangement links TRBV18 to TRBJ1-3; TRBD1 might be the D (6 bases). The germline CDR1 and CDR2 sequences are KGHSH and LQKENI. The CDR3 is 16 residues long. The germline V and J ends were trimmed by 4 bases and 2 bases, with 15 bases remaining between them. The CDR3 region has the DNA TGTGCCAGCTCACAGAACAGGGATAGCACTGGAAACACCATATATTTT. Translating it yields CASSQNRDSTGNTIYF.

The chain employs TRBV6-5 and TRBJ1-5, with D perhaps matching TRBD1 (6 bases). The CDR3 length is 15 residues. The germline V gene has CDR1 MNHEY and CDR2 SVGAGI. V was trimmed by 8 bases and J by 4 bases, leaving 18 bases between them. DNA of the CDR3: TGTGCCAGCCTAATCTCCGGACAGCCTAATCAGCCCCAGCATTTT. Translating it yields CASLISGQPNQPQHF.

In DNA, the CDR3 is TGTGCCATCAGTGATGCGGCCTCAACTAATGAAAAACTGTTTTTT. It yields the protein CAISDAASTNEKLFF. The chain employs TRBV10-3 and TRBJ1-4, with unresolved D. Trimming removed 3 bases from V and 0 bases from J, with 8 bases in between. The germline gives CDR1 ENHRY, CDR2 SYGVKD. The CDR3 has 15 amino acids.

The chain uses TRBV5-4 and TRBJ1-2; TRBD1 matches 7 bases. Germline V gives CDR1 SGHNT, CDR2 YYREEE (reference sequence). After removal of 7 bases from V and 8 bases from J, the junction contained 14 bases not matched to a gene. The CDR3 runs to 14 residues. CDR3 nucleotides: TGTGCCAGCGGGCCTCGGGGACAGCATAAGGGCTACACCTTC. Its protein product is CASGPRGQHKGYTF.

The V and J genes are TRBV28 and TRBJ2-1; D remains unclear. CDR3 length: 12 amino acids. Germline CDR1 and CDR2: MDHEN and SYDVKM. V was pared by 6 bases and J by 4 bases, with 7 bases between. The CDR3 DNA sequence: TGTGCCAGCAGCCTCTCATACAATGAGCAGTTCTTC. This encodes CASSLSYNEQFF.

The V gene is TRBV5-6, the J gene TRBJ2-1; D remains ambiguous. The CDR3 has 16 residues. V dropped 0 bases and J dropped 0 bases, with 10 bases sitting between them. Germline CDR1 SGHDT, CDR2 YYEEEE. CDR3 region: CASSLEASASYNEQFF. CDR3 nucleotides: TGTGCCAGCAGCTTGGAGGCCAGCGCCTCCTACAATGAGCAGTTCTTC.